This is a list of T cell receptor beta chains from one sample in a study of glioma-infiltrating T cells after dendritic cell vaccination. Sequenced by immunoSEQ multiplex PCR; TCRdb stores in-frame clones only, minus some. The repertoire holds more than 95,000 clones, almost 90% seen once, with around 2.6% in the top ten. Sample: blood, taken after dendritic cell vaccination. The receptors originated from a human donor with glioblastoma. The CDR3 runs from the conserved cysteine through the conserved F or W. The order of the fields is J gene, clone size, D gene, V gene, CDR3 DNA, CDR3 protein. A D gene is named only where the DNA matches it firmly. Expanded clones are given a class, and other clones once, few, many or no size at all.

TRBJ2-7,.,.,TRBV7-2,TGTGCCAGCAGCTTAGCTCCTGGGCCCTACGAGCAGTACTTC,CASSLAPGPYEQYF
TRBJ2-7,.,.,TRBV2,TGTGCCAGCAGACCCGGAGCGGAGATTACTTACGAGCAGTACTTC,CASRPGAEITYEQYF
TRBJ2-5,.,TRBD2,TRBV7-6,TGTGCCAGCAGCTTATACCAGGGACTAGCGGCAGCACAAGAGACCCAGTACTTC,CASSLYQGLAAAQETQYF
TRBJ2-3,.,.,TRBV2,TGTGCCAGCAGTGGACTTCCTATACCGAGCACAGATACGCAGTATTTT,CASSGLPIPSTDTQYF
TRBJ2-7,.,TRBD2,TRBV15,TGTGCCACCAGCAGAACCCTAGCGGGGGGCTACGAGCAGTACTTC,CATSRTLAGGYEQYF
TRBJ2-2,many,TRBD2,TRBV6-5,TGTGCCAGCAGTCGTAGCGGGGGGCACCGGGAGCTGTTTTTT,CASSRSGGHRELFF
TRBJ2-7,.,TRBD2,TRBV27,TGTGCCAGCAGTTTCGGAGCGGGGGTCGAGCAGTACTTC,CASSFGAGVEQYF
TRBJ1-5,.,.,TRBV6-1,TGTGCCAGCAAGGAGGGGCAGGTACATCAGCCCCAGCATTTT,CASKEGQVHQPQHF
TRBJ2-5,once,TRBD2,TRBV20-1,TGCAGTGCTAGCTCACGGGAGGGCCAGTACTTC,CSASSREGQYF
TRBJ2-2,.,TRBD2,TRBV5-6,TGTGCCAGCAGCCAGGGACTAGCGGGTTCCGGGGAGCTGTTTTTT,CASSQGLAGSGELFF
TRBJ2-5,.,.,TRBV5-1,TGCGCCAGCAGCTTGGGGCCTAGCGCCCAAGAGACCCAGTACTTC,CASSLGPSAQETQYF
TRBJ2-1,.,TRBD2,TRBV28,TGTGCCAGCAGTTTGAGCGGGAGGACCTATGAGCAGTTCTTC,CASSLSGRTYEQFF
TRBJ1-6,once,.,TRBV5-1,TGCGCCAGCAGCCCCGACGGGAGGGATTCACCCCTCCACTTT,CASSPDGRDSPLHF
TRBJ2-7,once,.,TRBV5-1,TGCGCCAGCAAAAGGATCCAGGGGGGCCGCGACGAGCAGTACTTC,CASKRIQGGRDEQYF
TRBJ2-1,.,.,TRBV5-1,TGCGCCAGCAGCTTGGCGCTCGACAGTGGCAATGAGCAGTTCTTC,CASSLALDSGNEQFF
TRBJ1-6,.,TRBD1,TRBV4-1,TGCGCCAGCAGCCAGACAGGGGGCGGGAATTCACCCCTCCACTTT,CASSQTGGGNSPLHF
TRBJ1-1,once,.,TRBV5-1,TGCGCCAGCAGCTTAGGGGCTACTGGCACTGAAGCTTTCTTT,CASSLGATGTEAFF
TRBJ1-5,.,.,TRBV6-5,TGTGCCAGCACTCCCGGGAGGTTCAATCAGCCCCAGCATTTT,CASTPGRFNQPQHF
TRBJ1-1,.,TRBD1,TRBV27,TGTGCCCAACGGGGGCAGGGGGCGATCCTGAGCACTGAAGCTTTCTTT,CAQRGQGAILSTEAFF
TRBJ1-1,few,.,TRBV6-1,TGTGCCAGCAGTAGGGAGAGGGCTGACACTGAAGCTTTCTTT,CASSRERADTEAFF
TRBJ2-3,few,TRBD2,TRBV2,TGTGCCAGCAGTGGACTAGCGGGAGGGAAAACAGATACGCAGTATTTT,CASSGLAGGKTDTQYF
TRBJ1-5,.,.,TRBV10-2,TGCGCCAGCAGTGAGTTCACAGCGGATCAGCCCCAGCATTTT,CASSEFTADQPQHF
TRBJ1-5,once,.,TRBV6-1,TGTGCCAGCGTTGGGGCAGGGGATCAGCCCCAGCATTTT,CASVGAGDQPQHF
TRBJ1-1,.,TRBD1,TRBV18,TGTGCCAGCTCACCACTGAATCAGGGGGCGACCACTGAAGCTTTCTTT,CASSPLNQGATTEAFF
TRBJ1-2,once,TRBD1,TRBV5-1,TGCGCCAGCAGCACCGAACCGCCTACAGGGGGTGGCTACACCTTC,CASSTEPPTGGGYTF
TRBJ1-5,once,.,TRBV6-1,TGTGCCAGCAGTCCCGGGAGTAGCAATCAGCCCCAGCATTTT,CASSPGSSNQPQHF
TRBJ2-5,.,.,TRBV19,TGTGCCAGTAGTACCAGGGTGTACCAAGAGACCCAGTACTTC,CASSTRVYQETQYF
TRBJ1-5,.,.,TRBV18,TGTGCCAGCTCACCTTCAGGGCTCAATCAGCCCCAGCATTTT,CASSPSGLNQPQHF
TRBJ2-1,.,TRBD2,TRBV6-1,TGTGCCAGCAGGCCTGCTAGCGGGGGCGGAAATGAGCAGTTCTTC,CASRPASGGGNEQFF
TRBJ2-2,.,.,TRBV6-1,TGTGCCAGCAGTGGCCATAGGACAGCCTTTGGCCCCGGGGAGCTGTTTTTT,CASSGHRTAFGPGELFF
TRBJ1-5,once,.,TRBV10-2,TGCGCCAGCAGTGAAAGGGAGGGTATGGGGCCCCAGCATTTT,CASSEREGMGPQHF
TRBJ2-7,.,.,TRBV10-1,TGCGCCAGCAGTGAGTTTGCGGGAAGGTCCTACGAGCAGTACTTC,CASSEFAGRSYEQYF
TRBJ2-7,.,.,TRBV5-1,TGCGCCAGCAGCCCTAGCTTCTCAAGCTCCTACGAGCAGTACTTC,CASSPSFSSSYEQYF
TRBJ1-1,.,TRBD1,TRBV29-1,TGCAGCGCAAGGACAGGGGACACTGAAGCTTTCTTT,CSARTGDTEAFF
TRBJ1-1,.,TRBD1,TRBV19,TGTGCCAGTAGTCCAACCGGGACAGCTGAAGCTTTCTTT,CASSPTGTAEAFF
TRBJ2-7,.,TRBD2,TRBV27,TGTGCCAGCAGTGACGTGCTAGCGGGAGGGCCGGGTGAGCAGTACTTC,CASSDVLAGGPGEQYF
TRBJ2-5,.,TRBD1,TRBV25-1,TGTGCCAGCAGTGCAACCGGGACAGGGGCCCAAGAGACCCAGTACTTC,CASSATGTGAQETQYF
TRBJ1-2,.,.,TRBV6-1,TGTGCCAGCAGTGAAGCCGTACAGTATGGCTACACCTTC,CASSEAVQYGYTF
TRBJ1-3,.,.,TRBV5-1,TGCGCCAGCAGCTTGGCCGCAGGGGCCGGAAACACCATATATTTT,CASSLAAGAGNTIYF
TRBJ2-7,.,TRBD2,TRBV2,TGTGCCAGCAGACCCCTAGCGGGAGTGCACGAGCAGTACTTC,CASRPLAGVHEQYF
TRBJ2-5,.,TRBD1,TRBV7-8,TGTGCCAGCAGCTCTTATACAGGGGGAAGTGAGACCCAGTACTTC,CASSSYTGGSETQYF
TRBJ2-6,.,.,TRBV5-1,TGCGCCAGCAGCTTGGGAGGGACAGGGGCCAACGTCCTGACTTTC,CASSLGGTGANVLTF
TRBJ1-1,.,.,TRBV19,TGTGCCAGTAGTATTTCGGAGGGAAGCGCTGAAGCTTTCTTT,CASSISEGSAEAFF
TRBJ2-5,.,.,TRBV5-1,TGCGCCAGCAGCTTCTCCAGGGCTGAGACCCAGTACTTC,CASSFSRAETQYF
TRBJ2-3,.,TRBD2,TRBV5-1,TGCGCCAGCAGCAGGACTAGCGGGAGAGCAGATACGCAGTATTTT,CASSRTSGRADTQYF